This T cell receptor (beta chain) derives from a study of blood T cell repertoires in COVID-19. Background on the study: Italy, Spain and the United States were the sources of the convalescent and acute COVID-19 samples. T cells, B-cell-depleted T cells, or PBMCs provided the cDNA or gDNA that served as material.

Trimming took 6 bases from V and 4 from J, leaving 18 bases between them. The CDR3 runs to 15 residues. CDR1 is SNHLY and CDR2 is FYNNEI in the germline V gene. Recovered status applied to Cohort 3 donors who had two consecutive negative PCRs. It also applied to those with clearance or with symptom resolution. Authors' methods: Amplification with reference gene primers provided the estimates of nucleated cell counts. The method was immunoSEQ multiplex PCR; TCRdb's version includes in-frame clones alone and lacks a portion of them. V and J calls plus clone size are reproduced from that table; the DNA served to infer D and trimming. The sample has about 170,000 clones; roughly 80% are singletons.

This sequence was found in a man in his forties or fifties who had recovered from COVID-19. V gene TRBV2 combines with J gene TRBJ1-2; no reliable D call. Material for sequencing was PBMCs or T cells enriched from blood (not recorded which). The CDR3 DNA follows: TGTGCCAGCAGCGACCCTTCCGGAGGCTCCTATGGCTACACCTTC. Translated: CASSDPSGGSYGYTF.